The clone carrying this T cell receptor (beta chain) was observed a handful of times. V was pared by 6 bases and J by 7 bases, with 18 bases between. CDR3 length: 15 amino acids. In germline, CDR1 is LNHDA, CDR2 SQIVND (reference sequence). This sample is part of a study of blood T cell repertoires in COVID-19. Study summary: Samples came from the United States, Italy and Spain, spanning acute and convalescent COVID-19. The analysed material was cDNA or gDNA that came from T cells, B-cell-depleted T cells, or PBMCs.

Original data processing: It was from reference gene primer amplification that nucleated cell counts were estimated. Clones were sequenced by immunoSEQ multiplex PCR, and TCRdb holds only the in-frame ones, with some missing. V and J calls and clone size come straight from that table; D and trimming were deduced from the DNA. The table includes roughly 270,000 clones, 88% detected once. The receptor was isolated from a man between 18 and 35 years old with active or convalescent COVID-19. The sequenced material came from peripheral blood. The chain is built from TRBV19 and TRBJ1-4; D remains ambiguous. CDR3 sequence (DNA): TGTGCCAGTAGCCCCCCGGGTGGGAGGAGTGAAAAACTGTTTTTT. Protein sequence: CASSPPGGRSEKLFF.